The 8 T cell receptor beta chains below all came from one sample that was sequenced in a study of PD-L1 blockade in urothelial cancer. Some clones are missing from TCRdb's copy, which holds only in-frame ones; the method was immunoSEQ multiplex PCR. The sample has about 79,000 clones; approximately 80% are singletons. Time point noted: pretreatment peripheral blood. The material sequenced was PBMCs, taken around atezolizumab (anti-PD-L1) treatment. The source of these receptors is a man aged 40-55 years with urothelial cancer.

The chain is built from TRBV7-9 and TRBJ2-3; D is uncertain. V lost 6 bases to trimming and J lost 3 bases, with 10 bases between them. The CDR3 has 13 residues. Looked up from germline, CDR1 is SEHNR and CDR2 is FQNEAQ (reference sequence). DNA for the CDR3: TGTGCCAGCAGTCCCATTAGTACAGATACGCAGTATTTT. It encodes CASSPISTDTQYF.

V gene TRBV14 combines with J gene TRBJ1-4, with D perhaps TRBD1 (6 bases). The V and J ends lost 0 bases and 0 bases respectively, with 14 bases between them. Germline-derived CDR1 and CDR2 are SGHDN and FVKESK. There are 18 residues in the CDR3. CDR3 coding DNA: TGTGCCAGCAGCCAAGATAGGGGGTCAACGGCAACTAATGAAAAACTGTTTTTT. Protein product: CASSQDRGSTATNEKLFF.

The chain combines TRBV4-2 with TRBJ2-2; D unresolved. Germline V gene data show CDR1 as LGHNA and CDR2 as YNFKEQ. The ends were cut back, 0 bases at V and 8 bases at J, with 10 bases in the middle. CDR3 size: 14 residues. The CDR3 loop is CASSQDWASGELFF. The DNA of the CDR3 is TGTGCCAGCAGCCAAGATTGGGCTTCAGGGGAGCTGTTTTTT.

The chain has TRBV28 and TRBJ2-7, with 12 bases aligning to TRBD1. The CDR3 is made up of 16 amino acids. V dropped 5 bases and J dropped 5; count of bases not matched to a gene: 10. Germline loops: CDR1 MDHEN, CDR2 SYDVKM. The CDR3 sequence: CASSVGQGATPDEQYF. The CDR3 DNA reads as TGTGCCAGCAGTGTGGGACAGGGGGCCACCCCGGACGAGCAGTACTTC. Full variable domain (outside the CDR3, taken from reference TRBV28 and TRBJ2-7): DVKVTQSSRYLVKRTGEKVFLECVQDMDHENMFWYRQDPGLGLRLIYFSYDVKMKEKGDIPEGYSVSREKKERFSLILESASTNQTSMYLCASSVGQGATPDEQYFGPGTRLTVT.

The chain is built from TRBV6-5 and TRBJ1-5; 9 nucleotides agree with TRBD1. Germline V gene data show CDR1 as MNHEY and CDR2 as SVGAGI. V gave up 8 bases and J gave up 7 bases; unmatched junction bases: 12. This CDR3 has 15 residues. This chain's CDR3 is CASSSHRDRAQPQHF. The CDR3 DNA reads TGTGCCAGCTCCTCACACAGGGACAGGGCCCAGCCCCAGCATTTT.

This rearrangement joins TRBV20-1 to TRBJ2-5; 8 nucleotides line up with TRBD1. CDR1 is DFQATT, CDR2 SNEGSKA, per germline (reference sequence). The CDR3 sequence is 11 residues long. V lost 6 bases and J lost 7; bases outside the gene matches: 4. The CDR3 coding sequence is TGCAGTGCCGAGGACAGGGCGACCCAGTACTTC. Translation: CSAEDRATQYF.

The chain combines TRBV19 with TRBJ1-2; D may be TRBD1 (5 bases). Germline-derived CDR1 and CDR2 are LNHDA and SQIVND (reference sequence). V was clipped by 7 bases and J by 7 bases, with 13 bases between them. The CDR3 has 12 amino acids. This CDR3 is CASTPGRGGYTF. CDR3 coding DNA: TGTGCCAGTACCCCCGGAAGGGGTGGCTACACCTTC.

The chain uses TRBV18 and TRBJ2-1; D uncertain. Per germline, CDR1 KGHSH and CDR2 LQKENI. CDR3 length: 12 amino acids. Trimming took 4 bases from V and 6 from J, leaving 7 bases between them. The CDR3 here is CASSLSGNEQFF. CDR3 DNA sequence: TGTGCCAGCTCACTTTCAGGCAATGAGCAGTTCTTC.